This TCR beta chain was identified in a study of cytomegalovirus exposure and HLA in healthy donors (TCRdb year 2017). For the study in its entirety: In an earlier analysis of roughly 500 of the donors, roughly 300 Gb of sequence data and 90 million to 120 million unique TCR beta sequences from about 179 million T cells were reported. An early release covering some 640 HLA-typed donors comprised roughly 300 gigabases of sequencing data and 65 million to 100 million unique TCR sequences. The study used immunosequencing to profile the T cell repertoires of 666 subjects and linked those repertoires to cytomegalovirus serostatus. All discovery cohort repertoires had been generated on a single sequencing platform. Among the roughly 390 genotyped donors, approximately 76% belonged to the genetic ancestry cluster associated with self-reported Caucasian donors. Alongside the repertoire data, information on donor age, sex, ethnicity and CMV serostatus was compiled. A later analysis re-analyzed previously published TCR beta repertoires from roughly 600 donors and added high-resolution HLA genotyping to study TCR occurrence patterns. To predict cytomegalovirus infection status, the study combined high-throughput TCR immunosequencing, statistical association of individual TCRs with disease status, and machine learning. In the later analysis, no new phenotypic data were used to find candidate immune exposures; instead, reliance was placed on TCR beta sequences and their occurrence across donors. The study aimed to test whether cataloging public T cell receptors could reveal signatures of past pathogen exposure. Genome-wide SNP genotypes for about 65% of the roughly 700 donors were used in a later genetic analysis, which treated that subset as a discovery cohort. Class I and class II HLA loci were covered by the typing at four-digit resolution. Four or five DR-DQ haplotypes were handled as single units for association and clustering because linkage in the cohort was strong. On average, 235,054 unique TCR beta nucleotide sequences were sequenced per donor among roughly 430 genotyped donors of the cohort, with 15% to 20% of those sequences being non-productive. Besides the first cohort of more than 650 subjects, a separate validation cohort made up of over 100 different subjects was used. An earlier analysis of around 540 of the donors applied high-throughput TCR beta sequencing to assess whether each TCR beta V gene segment acted as functional or pseudogenic. Typing coverage varied by locus: roughly 620-640 donors for A, B, C, DRB1 and DQB1; more than 500 for DQA1; around 610 for DPA1; roughly 450 for DPB1. Broader findings and caveats from the paper: The presence/absence analyses assumed that sequencing depth was roughly uniform across donors, and that assumption may not be true. Correlated functional status among segregating V segments might be attributable to linkage disequilibrium, but an unknown experimental factor could not be ruled out. Several of the top co-occurrence clusters appeared to be linked to parvovirus B19, influenza, CMV and Epstein-Barr virus, according to a later analysis. A later genetic analysis associated a missense DCLRE1C variant with V-gene and J-gene trimming of TCR beta chains, and an independent cohort replicated the association. CMV serostatus was the only immune exposure information available for the cohort. HLA typing was unavailable for some donors at each locus, so association tests used only the typed subset. In both the original and validation cohorts, the classifier was reported to diagnose cytomegalovirus status with high specificity and sensitivity. A few of the identified cytomegalovirus-associated TCR beta chains were confirmed in vitro to be specific for cytomegalovirus antigens. A later analysis found that most CMV-associated TCR beta chains appeared HLA-restricted, with HLA associations seemingly driven largely by CMV exposure. In a later analysis, HLA-associated TCR beta chains showed more clonal expansion and lower generation probabilities than non-associated chains that were equally common. In a later genetic analysis, fewer N-insertions in productive TCRs were reported among donors in an Asian-associated ancestry cluster than the roughly 710-donor mean. In an earlier analysis of 587 of the donors, most TCR beta V segments appeared in productive rearrangements about 87% or about 30% of the time, broadly matching IMGT annotations. Because counts were too low, about 15 rarely observed V segments, including chromosome 9 orphons, were left out of the earlier analysis of 500 to 650 of the donors. The sequencing pipeline was judged likely to have produced a cluster of highly shared sequence variants as a technical artifact. Only TCR beta chains were sequenced in this cohort, and the absence of alpha or paired-chain data limited detectable features. In the study, about 150 TCR beta chains were listed as associated with cytomegalovirus. When HLA alleles, especially DR and DQ, strongly co-occurred, attributing TCR associations to individual alleles was difficult. In a later analysis, some 18,000 TCR beta sequences were associated with specific HLA alleles at a false discovery rate of 0.05. A later analysis found that TCR association rates varied across HLA loci, with DRB1 alleles showing the most associated TCRs and HLA-C alleles the fewest. The authors suggested that the approach could potentially be extended to other disease states and immunological phenotypes. Because the 87-base-pair reads could not distinguish some IMGT-functional V segments, including TRBV6-2 and TRBV6-3, those segments were excluded. A further reported finding was that TCR beta sequences accurately predicted the HLA-A and HLA-B alleles for most subjects in the first cohort. While some public TCRs were present in many individuals, most TCR sequences turned up only very rarely across donors.

The cohort comprised fewer than 750 healthy bone marrow donors. At the time of sampling, all cohort members were nominally healthy, though unrecorded immune exposures were likely present. The donor was CMV seronegative and belonged to the group of 350 to 400 seronegative cohort members. Every donor gave a peripheral blood sample, and the peripheral blood mononuclear cells from that sample were used for TCR beta sequencing. Genomic DNA extraction from the blood cell samples was performed with the Qiagen DNeasy Blood Extraction Kit. Note on this clone: Its antigen is currently not known. No base qualities exist here, and no much larger clone lies one base off it.

Library preparation employed the immunoSEQ multiplex PCR assay. The multiplex PCR relied on a mix of 60 forward primers for TCR Vbeta segments and 13 reverse primers for TCR Jbeta segments. A multiplex PCR assay on genomic DNA amplified the CDR3 region of rearranged TCR beta genes. The amplified TCR beta libraries were sequenced on the Illumina HiSeq System as 87-base-pair reads. The study's own analysis went as follows. A later analysis counted about 76 million unique TCR beta chains across the 600 to 850 repertoires, and 9.5 million to 11 million of these chains were shared by at least two donors. To remove PCR and sequencing errors, raw reads were error-corrected and collapsed into unique sequences using a nearest-neighbor algorithm that merged closely related sequences. Alignment of CDR3 sequences to IMGT reference sequences was used to assign V, D and J gene segments. For a sequence to be retained, at least a six-nucleotide match to both a V gene segment and a J gene segment was required. Rearrangements were classified as productive when the CDR3 lacked stop codons and remained in frame with V and J, and all other rearrangements were classified as non-productive. CDR3 was defined according to IMGT convention as the region running from the second conserved V-encoded cysteine to the conserved J-encoded phenylalanine. The earlier analysis of roughly 590 of the donors excluded sequences that lacked an unambiguous match to a single V gene segment. An earlier analysis of around 600 of the donors classified V segments as functional when productive rearrangements were above 56.7% and as segregating when the standard deviation between donors was above 5%. A statistical classification framework was built to diagnose cytomegalovirus status from the catalog of TCR beta chain sequences. V and J gene assignment, in a later analysis, came from comparing TCR nucleotide sequences with IMGT/GENE-DB human TR gene sequences. Using the TCRdist pipeline, a later analysis assigned CDR3 sequences along with most-parsimonious VDJ recombination scenarios. A later analysis defined each TCR beta chain by its CDR3 amino acid sequence plus V-gene family, and excluded reads lacking a unique V-gene family. In a later analysis, fewer than 600 highly shared, low-generation-probability nucleotide sequences were removed to address suspected cross-contamination and a sequencing artifact. In a later analysis, a clonal expansion index was calculated for each public chain from normalized within-repertoire ranks of inferred template counts. In a later analysis, generation probabilities were computed using a VDJ recombination model fitted to out-of-frame rearrangements, and the results were checked against IGoR. A later analysis scored TCR-TCR, TCR-HLA and TCR-CMV co-occurrence with hypergeometric tests, applying a repertoire-size bias correction to TCR pairs. In a later analysis, false discovery rates were estimated by permuting HLA or CMV assignments 20 times. A later analysis grouped co-occurring TCRs with DBSCAN, adding TCRdist sequence similarity when clustering within HLA-allele-positive subsets. Repertoires with fewer than 30,000 or more than 120,000 public chains, plus five repertoires with anomalous nucleotide sharing, were excluded from co-occurrence clustering. Imported from immuneACCESS, the table was reduced by TCRdb to in-frame sequences with V and J called. These copies leave out some clones; in studies compared against another copy, an unresolved V gene accounts for under half, and the cause of the remainder is not known. Clone size and V and J calls were adopted from that table, with D and trimming inferred from the DNA. Recorded for this sample are approximately 140,000 clones; approximately 83% of them occurred a single time. The ten largest make up around 2.5% of the sample.

Germline trimming: 5 bases from V, 1 base from J; junction bases outside gene matches: 9. Via the germline V gene, CDR1 is SGHAT and CDR2 FQNNGV. The CDR3 measures 17 amino acids from cysteine to phenylalanine. The entry retains the CDR3 DNA only, 51 bases that are in frame from base 1. The chain employs TRBV11-2 and TRBJ2-3, with 10 central nucleotides matching TRBD2. The sequencing sample was made of PBMCs. The clonotype originates from a male donor in good health and CMV-seronegative. The CDR3 in this case is CASSPIYGTSGTDTQYF. The nucleotides are TGTGCCAGCAGCCCCATCTACGGGACTAGCGGCACAGATACGCAGTATTTT.